Below, one T cell receptor beta chain is given with its context. The assay was immunoSEQ multiplex PCR, and TCRdb's table has in-frame clones only and misses some. The sample holds 2,500,000 or so clones, approximately 90% seen once. These data are taken from a study of shared clonotypes between healthy human individuals. The V gene's germline CDR1 is MNHEY and CDR2 SMNVEV (reference sequence). V lost 6 bases, J lost 7 bases, and 10 bases stayed unmatched. The CDR3 runs to 17 residues. This sequence joins TRBV27 and TRBJ2-3; 16 bases agree with TRBD2. The receptor's source is a man aged 18 to 30 in good health. Source material: naive CD4+ T cells sorted from blood. The subset is: CD45RA+ positively selected. CDR3 sequence (DNA): TGTGCCAGCAGCTCCGGGACTAGCGGGAGGGGCGGAAATACGCAGTATTTT. Amino acids: CASSSGTSGRGGNTQYF.